This T cell receptor (beta chain) was profiled in a study of T cell changes during pregnancy in multiple sclerosis. Generated by immunoSEQ multiplex PCR, the TCRdb table keeps only in-frame clones and is missing some. Of 60,000 to 70,000 clones in the sample, 91% were seen once. CDR3 length: 14 amino acids. The V gene lost 1 base and the J gene lost 4 bases, with 10 bases spanning the gap. Germline V CDR1 and CDR2: LNHDA, SQIVND (reference sequence). The sequences come from peripheral blood, collected after pregnancy. This receptor was obtained from a female donor in good health, enrolled as a control in a pregnancy study. The chain has TRBV19 and TRBJ2-5, with a tentative D call TRBD2 (5 bases). CDR3 loop: CASSIVEGGETQYF. The CDR3 bases are TGTGCCAGTAGTATAGTTGAAGGAGGAGAGACCCAGTACTTC.